This T cell receptor (beta chain) was observed in a study of T-cell reconstitution after alpha-beta-depleted transplantation in children. General study findings and limits: T-cell numbers and diversity, one year after transplant, stemmed largely from T cells that were newly produced. Some patients' high day-60 TCRbeta diversity was traced to surviving recipient T cells and thymic progenitors. Expanded graft clones numbering several hundred reportedly gave rise to alpha-beta T cells about two months after transplant.

V lost 6 bases and J 1 base, leaving 28 bases between the germline ends. The CDR3 extends over 20 amino acids. Molecular barcoding with unique molecular identifiers was used for the TCRbeta library. TCRdb reprocessed the PCR reads with MiXCR, giving one entry per CDR3 protein. The repertoire consists of 780,000 or so distinct CDR3 sequences, with roughly 16% occurring once and the leading ten covering around 5.3%. As concerns this clonotype: As yet, its antigen is unknown.

V gene TRBV12-3 or TRBV12-4 combines with J gene TRBJ2-1; D gene ambiguous. This specimen consisted of PBMCs, mostly from graft donor cells, obtained 360 days after TCRalphabeta/CD19-depleted stem cell transplant. This sequence was found in a male patient between 5 and 17 years old who had a stem cell transplant for acute lymphoblastic leukemia, so the T cells may come from the graft donor. In nucleotides, the CDR3 is TGTGCCAGCAGCCCTAGGCTTGGCGGAACAGCGCAACATTCCTACAATGAGCAGTTCTTC. The encoded protein is CASSPRLGGTAQHSYNEQFF.